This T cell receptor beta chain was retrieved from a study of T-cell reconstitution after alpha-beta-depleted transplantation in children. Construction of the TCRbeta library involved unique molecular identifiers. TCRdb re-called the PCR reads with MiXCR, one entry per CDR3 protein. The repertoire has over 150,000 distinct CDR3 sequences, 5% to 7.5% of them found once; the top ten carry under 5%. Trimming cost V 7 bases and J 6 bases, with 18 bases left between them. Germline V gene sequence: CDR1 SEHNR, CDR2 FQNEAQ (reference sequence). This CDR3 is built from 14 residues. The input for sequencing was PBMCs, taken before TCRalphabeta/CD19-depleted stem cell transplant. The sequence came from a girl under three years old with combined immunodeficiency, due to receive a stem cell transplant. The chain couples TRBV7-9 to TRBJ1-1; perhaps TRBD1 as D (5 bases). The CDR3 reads CASTPRQGTPEAFF. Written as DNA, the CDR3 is TGTGCCAGCACCCCCAGGCAGGGAACCCCTGAAGCTTTCTTT.